The 2 T cell receptor beta chains below were found in one sample sequenced in a study of beta chain features in type 1 diabetes. No antigen has been assigned to these receptors. Whole-study results and caveats: Moderately but significantly shorter TCRB CDR3s were found in Type 1 diabetes patients in all four CD4+ subsets.

Every isolated RNA sample was fully reverse transcribed, so sequencing captured expressed TCRB transcripts. Data came from immunoSEQ multiplex PCR; TCRdb stores just in-frame clones and leaves some out. The profile covers approximately 600,000 clones, with approximately 13% appearing a single time and around 0.12% taken by the ten largest. Sequencing was done on a sample of naive CD4+ T cells from blood. The receptor set was obtained from a young man with type 1 diabetes.

This clone occurred a few times. The chain is built from TRBV7-8 and TRBJ2-2; no reliable D call. The germline V and J ends were trimmed by 1 base and 0 bases, with 9 bases remaining between them. The CDR3 contains 16 residues. Germline V gene data show CDR1 as SGHVS and CDR2 as FQNEAQ. DNA of the CDR3: TGTGCCAGCAGCTTAGGGGCGGACGCGAACACCGGGGAGCTGTTTTTT. Its protein is CASSLGADANTGELFF. The entire variable domain, with the rest obtained from reference TRBV7-8 and TRBJ2-2, is as follows: GAGVSQSPRYKVAKRGQDVALRCDPISGHVSLFWYQQALGQGPEFLTYFQNEAQLDKSGLPSDRFFAERPEGSVSTLKIQRTQQEDSAVYLCASSLGADANTGELFFGEGSRLTVL.

This clone has just a few counts. This rearrangement joins TRBV7-9 to TRBJ1-2; D is unclear. Germline assignment: CDR1 SEHNR and CDR2 FQNEAQ (reference sequence). Trimming pared 5 bases from V and 2 bases from J, leaving 9 bases between. This CDR3 contains 13 residues. CDR3 region: CASSRSSNYGYTF. The CDR3 nucleotides are TGTGCCAGCAGCCGCAGCTCCAACTATGGCTACACCTTC.